This note documents a single T cell receptor beta chain sequence. Its antigen is unknown. The source of the sample is a study of Graves' ophthalmopathy and Graves' hyperthyroidism. General study results and limits: Blood samples also showed most expanded thyroid clonotypes exceeding 0.001 frequency. The 13-signature model separated ophthalmopathy from stable hyperthyroidism at 85% to 90% sensitivity and almost 83% specificity.

Excluded were patients with other autoimmune diseases, uncontrolled infections, pregnancy or lactation. A diagnosis was made from clinical symptoms together with serum thyroxine, TRAb, thyroid ultrasound and orbital computed tomography. CDR1 is LGHNA and CDR2 is YSLEER in the germline V gene. This CDR3 is built from 14 residues. V was clipped by 1 base and J by 4 bases, with 10 bases between them. TCR beta CDR3 amplification used RNA transcripts. Amplification began with first-round RT-PCR using HTBI primers, then second-round multiplex PCR was performed. Using its own MiXCR run on the multiplex PCR reads, TCRdb lists one record per CDR3 protein. The table shows about 700,000 distinct CDR3 sequences, with roughly 39% occurring only once.

The gene calls are TRBV4-3 and TRBJ1-1, with D maybe TRBD1 (5 bases). The receptor was isolated from an adult man with Graves' ophthalmopathy. Sequenced sample: peripheral blood. Written as DNA, the CDR3 is TGCGCCAGCAGCCAAGGGGGGGTCGTCACTGAAGCTTTCTTT. It is translated as CASSQGGVVTEAFF.